Following are 13 T cell receptor beta chains from one sample sequenced in a study of T cells in tuberculosis. Libraries were prepared by immunoSEQ multiplex PCR; TCRdb keeps only in-frame clonotypes and omits some of them. The repertoire has more than 35,000 clones, 94% of them found once; the top ten carry around 10%. The material sequenced was PBMCs. All receptors come from a donor aged 10-35 years with latent tuberculosis or without tuberculosis infection. Some clones in this sample may be carry-over from other donors' samples.

The gene calls are TRBV18 and TRBJ2-2, with TRBD2 matching over 9 bases. Germline CDR1 is KGHSH and CDR2 is LQKENI. V was clipped by 1 base and J by 3 bases; unmatched bases: 3. There are 16 residues in the CDR3. The DNA for the CDR3 is TGTGCCAGCTCACCACTAGCGGGGGCCCACACCGGGGAGCTGTTTTTT. Residues: CASSPLAGAHTGELFF.

This chain links TRBV11-2 with TRBJ2-7; D possibly corresponds to TRBD1 (6 bases). Germline V gene sequence: CDR1 SGHAT, CDR2 FQNNGV. Trimming left V 2 bases short and J 2 bases short, with 10 bases between. The CDR3 is 14 residues long. CDR3 nucleotide sequence: TGTGCCAGCAGCTTATACAGGGAGCCCTACGAGCAGTACTTC. It is translated as CASSLYREPYEQYF.

J is TRBJ2-7 and V is TRBV5-3; 7 positions match TRBD1. TRBV5-3 is identified as an open reading frame with a role that is uncertain. The CDR3 spans 15 residues. Trimming cost V 5 bases and J 0 bases; bases outside gene matches: 8. The CDR3 DNA is TGTGCCAGAAGACCGGGACAGCCTCCCTCCTACGAGCAGTACTTC. It yields the protein CARRPGQPPSYEQYF.

This chain uses TRBV5-6 with TRBJ2-4; 7 bases fit TRBD1. There are 16 residues in the CDR3. Germline assignment: CDR1 SGHDT and CDR2 YYEEEE. J gave up 11 bases and V 4 bases, and 18 bases lay outside the gene matches. The CDR3 sequence is CASSPRTGTARIVQYF. As DNA, the CDR3 is TGTGCCAGCAGCCCCCGAACCGGGACAGCCAGAATCGTTCAGTACTTC.

The gene calls are TRBV12-5 and TRBJ1-6, with 8 bases that match TRBD1. V was clipped by 4 bases and J by 7 bases; unmatched bases: 9. The germline V gene encodes CDR1 LGHNT and CDR2 FRNRAP. The CDR3 covers 16 residues. The CDR3 protein is CASGSFQGARNSPLHF. Here the CDR3 DNA reads TGTGCTAGTGGTTCATTTCAGGGGGCAAGAAATTCACCCCTCCACTTT.

V usage is TRBV29-1 and J usage is TRBJ2-1; 7 bases align to TRBD2. The junction had 5 bases not matched to a gene; V was cut back by 6 bases and J by 6 bases. This CDR3 is 12 amino acids long. Germline V gene sequence: CDR1 SQVTM, CDR2 ANQGSEA. DNA of the CDR3: TGCAGCGTAGCGGGGCAATTCAATGAGCAGTTCTTC. Its translation: CSVAGQFNEQFF.

This clone is a singleton in its sample. The V gene is TRBV4-3, the J gene TRBJ1-1; D gene ambiguous. V lost 1 base and J 3 bases, leaving 15 bases between the germline ends. The CDR3 loop spans 16 amino acids. Per germline, CDR1 LGHNA and CDR2 YSLEER. The DNA of the CDR3 is TGCGCCAGCAGCCAAGGACCTGAGTTTCTAGACACTGAAGCTTTCTTT. This gives the protein CASSQGPEFLDTEAFF.

The chain is built from TRBV18 and TRBJ1-5; 7 positions agree with TRBD1. Germline CDR1 is KGHSH and CDR2 is LQKENI. CDR3 size: 15 residues. Trimming at V came to 5 bases and at J to 3 bases, leaving 7 bases not matched to a gene. CDR3 in amino acids: CASSSGTAYNQPQHF. The DNA for the CDR3 is TGTGCCAGCTCATCCGGGACAGCCTACAATCAGCCCCAGCATTTT.

The chain combines TRBV10-3 with TRBJ1-2; 9 bases match TRBD1. Trimming cost V 3 bases and J 8 bases; bases outside gene matches: 13. The CDR3 has 16 residues. From germline, CDR1 is ENHRY and CDR2 SYGVKD. The CDR3 here is CAISERSGQGSMGYTF. CDR3 bases: TGTGCCATCAGTGAAAGATCGGGACAGGGAAGTATGGGCTACACCTTC.

This rearrangement joins TRBV19 to TRBJ1-5; TRBD1 matches 8 bases. Germline V gives CDR1 LNHDA, CDR2 SQIVND (reference sequence). The CDR3 has 14 amino acids. V lost 3 bases, J lost 8 bases, and 6 bases stayed unmatched. The CDR3 DNA is TGTGCCAGTAGTATCCTGGACAGGGAGAAGCCCCAGCATTTT. Translated, it gives CASSILDREKPQHF.

This clone has just one count. The chain links TRBV30 to TRBJ2-7; 8 bases are shared with TRBD2. The CDR3 has 12 residues. Per the germline V gene, CDR1 is GTSNPN and CDR2 is SVGIG (reference sequence). J gave up 7 bases and V 2 bases, and 4 bases lay outside the gene matches. The CDR3 reads CAWSTGGKEQYV. The CDR3, as DNA: TGTGCCTGGAGTACGGGGGGGAAGGAGCAGTACGTC.

This chain joins TRBV18 and TRBJ1-6; 7 bases align to TRBD1. This CDR3 has 15 amino acids. J gave up 6 bases and V 1 base, and 3 bases lay outside the gene matches. Per the germline V gene, CDR1 is KGHSH and CDR2 is LQKENI. As DNA, the CDR3 is TGTGCCAGCTCACCACAGGGACAGTCTAATTCACCCCTCCACTTT. It yields the protein CASSPQGQSNSPLHF.

The chain is built from TRBV4-3 and TRBJ1-5, with 10 bases identical to TRBD1. There are 17 residues in the CDR3. V shed 0 bases, J shed 9 bases, and the junction held 11 bases outside the gene matches. CDR1 LGHNA and CDR2 YSLEER come from the germline V gene. CDR3 amino acids: CASSQEVRTGGLMPQHF. Written as DNA, the CDR3 is TGCGCCAGCAGCCAAGAGGTTAGGACAGGGGGGCTGATGCCCCAGCATTTT.